Listed below are T cell receptor beta chains from one sample, sequenced in a study of T cells in localized non-small cell lung cancer. TCRdb's copy holds only in-frame clones and misses some; the assay was immunoSEQ multiplex PCR. The table has around 91,000 clones, 87% seen once. The material sequenced was peripheral blood, taken before any cancer treatment. Receptors were obtained from a man between 40 and 75 years old with stage I squamous cell lung carcinoma. CDR3s include the opening cysteine and the closing phenylalanine or tryptophan. Each record gives: CDR3 protein, CDR3 DNA, V gene, J gene, D gene, clone size. D genes are given only for firm matches. Clone size is not always given. Where it is, it says once, few, many or a class for expanded clones.

cdr3_aa: CASSQASGGKNEQFF; cdr3_nt: TGTGCCAGCAGCCAAGCTAGCGGGGGTAAAAATGAGCAGTTCTTC; v_call: TRBV4-2; j_call: TRBJ2-1; d_call: TRBD2; clone_size: NA
cdr3_aa: CASSSNNRGSGYGYTF; cdr3_nt: TGCGCCAGCAGCTCGAACAACAGGGGGTCGGGCTATGGCTACACCTTC; v_call: TRBV5-1; j_call: TRBJ1-2; d_call: TRBD1; clone_size: NA
cdr3_aa: CASSQDGRGGSGNTIYF; cdr3_nt: TGCGCCAGCAGCCAAGATGGCAGGGGGGGCTCTGGAAACACCATATATTTT; v_call: TRBV4-3; j_call: TRBJ1-3; d_call: TRBD1; clone_size: NA
cdr3_aa: CASSPDGGQPQHF; cdr3_nt: TGTGCCAGCTCACCTGATGGTGGACAGCCCCAGCATTTT; v_call: TRBV18; j_call: TRBJ1-5; d_call: NA; clone_size: NA
cdr3_aa: CSVEDRSGLQEYGYTF; cdr3_nt: TGCAGCGTTGAAGATCGATCGGGATTACAAGAGTATGGCTACACCTTC; v_call: TRBV29-1; j_call: TRBJ1-2; d_call: NA; clone_size: NA
cdr3_aa: CASSVRGQGAYGYTF; cdr3_nt: TGTGCCAGCAGTGTTAGGGGACAGGGTGCCTATGGCTACACCTTC; v_call: TRBV28; j_call: TRBJ1-2; d_call: TRBD1; clone_size: NA
cdr3_aa: CASRDRGANTEAFF; cdr3_nt: TGCGCCAGCAGAGACAGGGGGGCGAACACTGAAGCTTTCTTT; v_call: TRBV4-1; j_call: TRBJ1-1; d_call: TRBD1; clone_size: NA
cdr3_aa: CASSYRTDYKTRIYEQYF; cdr3_nt: TGTGCCAGCAGCTATAGGACTGACTACAAAACAAGAATCTACGAGCAGTACTTC; v_call: TRBV5-6; j_call: TRBJ2-7; d_call: NA; clone_size: NA
cdr3_aa: CASSFGLQETQYF; cdr3_nt: TGCGCCAGCAGCTTCGGCCTGCAAGAGACCCAGTACTTC; v_call: TRBV5-1; j_call: TRBJ2-5; d_call: NA; clone_size: once
cdr3_aa: CASKVWGGGTGELFF; cdr3_nt: TGTGCCAGCAAGGTCTGGGGAGGGGGCACCGGGGAGCTGTTTTTT; v_call: TRBV27; j_call: TRBJ2-2; d_call: NA; clone_size: NA
cdr3_aa: CASSVSLGEPQHF; cdr3_nt: TGTGCCAGCAGTGTCTCCTTGGGGGAGCCCCAGCATTTT; v_call: TRBV6-1; j_call: TRBJ1-5; d_call: NA; clone_size: NA
cdr3_aa: CASSDDSQGWNTEAFF; cdr3_nt: TGTGCCAGCAGTGATGATTCACAGGGGTGGAACACTGAAGCTTTCTTT; v_call: TRBV6-1; j_call: TRBJ1-1; d_call: TRBD1; clone_size: NA
cdr3_aa: CASGFIGLPGSQETQYF; cdr3_nt: TGTGCCAGCGGGTTTATTGGCCTTCCAGGATCCCAAGAGACCCAGTACTTC; v_call: TRBV28; j_call: TRBJ2-5; d_call: NA; clone_size: few
cdr3_aa: CASSLWDRETQYF; cdr3_nt: TGTGCCAGCAGCCTTTGGGACAGAGAGACCCAGTACTTC; v_call: TRBV7-6; j_call: TRBJ2-5; d_call: TRBD1; clone_size: NA
cdr3_aa: CASSPGQAPSEKLFF; cdr3_nt: TGTGCCAGCAGCCCCGGACAGGCCCCTAGCGAAAAACTGTTTTTT; v_call: TRBV5-4; j_call: TRBJ1-4; d_call: TRBD1; clone_size: NA
cdr3_aa: CASSQGTGSGNTIYF; cdr3_nt: TGCGCCAGCAGCCAAGGGACGGGGTCTGGAAACACCATATATTTT; v_call: TRBV4-3; j_call: TRBJ1-3; d_call: NA; clone_size: NA
cdr3_aa: CASSLTLLGTQYF; cdr3_nt: TGTGCCAGCAGCTTGACTCTCCTGGGTACGCAGTATTTT; v_call: TRBV11-2; j_call: TRBJ2-3; d_call: NA; clone_size: NA
cdr3_aa: CASSPRLAGGQETQYF; cdr3_nt: TGTGCCAGCAGCCCAAGACTAGCGGGGGGCCAAGAGACCCAGTACTTC; v_call: TRBV11-2; j_call: TRBJ2-5; d_call: TRBD2; clone_size: once
cdr3_aa: CASSQDLATQYYEQYF; cdr3_nt: TGTGCCAGCAGCCAAGATCTGGCTACCCAATACTACGAGCAGTACTTC; v_call: TRBV4-2; j_call: TRBJ2-7; d_call: NA; clone_size: NA
cdr3_aa: CASSPTSGGAYDTQYF; cdr3_nt: TGCGCCAGCAGCCCCACTAGCGGGGGGGCTTATGATACGCAGTATTTT; v_call: TRBV5-1; j_call: TRBJ2-3; d_call: TRBD2; clone_size: NA
cdr3_aa: CASSRGGMDGYTF; cdr3_nt: TGTGCCAGCAGCCGCGGCGGGATGGATGGCTACACCTTC; v_call: TRBV7-9; j_call: TRBJ1-2; d_call: NA; clone_size: NA
cdr3_aa: CASSLNKLTETQYF; cdr3_nt: TGTGCCAGCAGCTTAAACAAGCTCACGGAGACCCAGTACTTC; v_call: TRBV7-9; j_call: TRBJ2-5; d_call: NA; clone_size: NA
cdr3_aa: CASGRMGNQPQHF; cdr3_nt: TGTGCCAGCGGACGGATGGGCAATCAGCCCCAGCATTTT; v_call: TRBV2; j_call: TRBJ1-5; d_call: NA; clone_size: NA
cdr3_aa: CASSLEGQGYQPQHF; cdr3_nt: TGCGCCAGCAGCTTGGAGGGACAGGGGTATCAGCCCCAGCATTTT; v_call: TRBV5-1; j_call: TRBJ1-5; d_call: TRBD1; clone_size: NA
cdr3_aa: CATSRGGTSSGNTIYF; cdr3_nt: TGTGCCACCAGCAGGGGAGGGACAAGCTCTGGAAACACCATATATTTT; v_call: TRBV15; j_call: TRBJ1-3; d_call: NA; clone_size: NA
cdr3_aa: CASSTRGKGTEAFF; cdr3_nt: TGTGCCAGCAGCACCAGGGGGAAAGGCACTGAAGCTTTCTTT; v_call: TRBV11-2; j_call: TRBJ1-1; d_call: TRBD1; clone_size: NA
cdr3_aa: CASSFYAPSQRQETQYF; cdr3_nt: TGCGCCAGCAGCTTTTACGCCCCTTCACAGCGACAAGAGACCCAGTACTTC; v_call: TRBV5-1; j_call: TRBJ2-5; d_call: NA; clone_size: NA
cdr3_aa: CASSQELTGNYGYTF; cdr3_nt: TGCGCCAGCAGCCAAGAACTGACTGGCAACTATGGCTACACCTTC; v_call: TRBV4-1; j_call: TRBJ1-2; d_call: NA; clone_size: NA
cdr3_aa: CASSSTYEQYF; cdr3_nt: TGTGCCAGCAGCTCCACCTACGAGCAGTACTTC; v_call: TRBV5-6; j_call: TRBJ2-7; d_call: NA; clone_size: NA
cdr3_aa: CASTGTPITEAFF; cdr3_nt: TGTGCCAGCACGGGGACACCGATCACTGAAGCTTTCTTT; v_call: TRBV2; j_call: TRBJ1-1; d_call: NA; clone_size: few
cdr3_aa: CASSLADQGFEQYF; cdr3_nt: TGTGCCAGCAGCTTAGCCGACCAGGGATTCGAGCAGTACTTC; v_call: TRBV7-8; j_call: TRBJ2-7; d_call: NA; clone_size: NA
cdr3_aa: CASSIGGTGVEQYF; cdr3_nt: TGTGCCAGTAGTATAGGAGGGACAGGGGTCGAGCAGTACTTC; v_call: TRBV19; j_call: TRBJ2-7; d_call: TRBD1; clone_size: NA
cdr3_aa: CASSLRGNTEAFF; cdr3_nt: TGTGCCAGCAGCTTACGGGGGAACACTGAAGCTTTCTTT; v_call: TRBV5-8; j_call: TRBJ1-1; d_call: NA; clone_size: NA
cdr3_aa: CASSLEDRVPLQVGF; cdr3_nt: TGTGCCAGCAGCTTGGAGGACAGGGTCCCACTCCAGGTGGGATTC; v_call: TRBV6-5; j_call: TRBJ1-3; d_call: TRBD1; clone_size: NA
cdr3_aa: CASSLSSVNWEYF; cdr3_nt: TGTGCCAGCAGTTTATCGTCAGTCAACTGGGAGTATTTT; v_call: TRBV27; j_call: TRBJ2-3; d_call: NA; clone_size: NA
cdr3_aa: CAISASGRGATGELFF; cdr3_nt: TGTGCCATCAGTGCGTCGGGGAGAGGAGCCACCGGGGAGCTGTTTTTT; v_call: TRBV10-3; j_call: TRBJ2-2; d_call: NA; clone_size: NA
cdr3_aa: CASSLGLGLMGPYEQYF; cdr3_nt: TGCGCCAGCAGCTTGGGATTAGGGTTAATGGGACCCTACGAGCAGTACTTC; v_call: TRBV5-1; j_call: TRBJ2-7; d_call: NA; clone_size: NA
cdr3_aa: CASSPRGLGNQPQHF; cdr3_nt: TGTGCCAGCAGCCCAAGGGGGTTGGGCAATCAGCCCCAGCATTTT; v_call: TRBV7-9; j_call: TRBJ1-5; d_call: NA; clone_size: NA
cdr3_aa: CASSPDRGASEQYF; cdr3_nt: TGTGCCAGCTCACCAGACAGGGGGGCGAGTGAGCAGTACTTC; v_call: TRBV18; j_call: TRBJ2-7; d_call: TRBD1; clone_size: NA
cdr3_aa: CASSLRVNTEAFF; cdr3_nt: TGTGCCAGCAGTTTAAGGGTGAACACTGAAGCTTTCTTT; v_call: TRBV11-2; j_call: TRBJ1-1; d_call: NA; clone_size: NA
cdr3_aa: CASSQGVTNTEAFF; cdr3_nt: TGCGCCAGCAGCCAAGGGGTCACCAACACTGAAGCTTTCTTT; v_call: TRBV4-1; j_call: TRBJ1-1; d_call: NA; clone_size: NA
cdr3_aa: CSVGLDRGNQETQYF; cdr3_nt: TGCAGCGTAGGCTTGGACAGGGGAAATCAAGAGACCCAGTACTTC; v_call: TRBV29-1; j_call: TRBJ2-5; d_call: TRBD1; clone_size: once
cdr3_aa: CASSSRGGGNTIYF; cdr3_nt: TGTGCCAGCAGCTCCCGAGGGGGAGGAAACACCATATATTTT; v_call: TRBV5-8; j_call: TRBJ1-3; d_call: NA; clone_size: NA
cdr3_aa: CASGLTGIDNEQFF; cdr3_nt: TGTGCCAGTGGACTGACAGGGATCGACAATGAGCAGTTCTTC; v_call: TRBV19; j_call: TRBJ2-1; d_call: TRBD1; clone_size: NA
cdr3_aa: CASRIGWEQYF; cdr3_nt: TGTGCCAGCAGAATAGGGTGGGAGCAGTACTTC; v_call: TRBV2; j_call: TRBJ2-5; d_call: NA; clone_size: once
cdr3_aa: CASSYSKGPLIREAFF; cdr3_nt: TGTGCCAGCAGTTACTCGAAGGGACCGTTAATTCGTGAAGCTTTCTTT; v_call: TRBV6-6; j_call: TRBJ1-1; d_call: NA; clone_size: NA
cdr3_aa: CASSLMGEGTQYF; cdr3_nt: TGTGCCAGCAGTTTAATGGGAGAGGGTACGCAGTATTTT; v_call: TRBV28; j_call: TRBJ2-3; d_call: NA; clone_size: NA
cdr3_aa: CASSDDRAGYTF; cdr3_nt: TGTGCCAGCAGTGACGACAGGGCTGGCTACACCTTC; v_call: TRBV2; j_call: TRBJ1-2; d_call: TRBD1; clone_size: NA
cdr3_aa: CASSNTNGGQVEAFF; cdr3_nt: TGTGCCAGCTCAAATACCAATGGGGGACAGGTAGAAGCTTTCTTT; v_call: TRBV18; j_call: TRBJ1-1; d_call: TRBD1; clone_size: NA
cdr3_aa: CASSLTVAGAGELFF; cdr3_nt: TGCGCCAGCAGTCTCACGGTGGCGGGGGCCGGGGAGCTGTTTTTT; v_call: TRBV4-1; j_call: TRBJ2-2; d_call: TRBD2; clone_size: NA
cdr3_aa: CASSPSRRHDRAYEQYF; cdr3_nt: TGTGCCAGCAGCCCCTCTAGAAGACATGACAGGGCCTACGAGCAGTACTTC; v_call: TRBV27; j_call: TRBJ2-7; d_call: TRBD1; clone_size: few
cdr3_aa: CASSSGQDKGELFF; cdr3_nt: TGCGCCAGCAGCTCGGGACAGGACAAGGGGGAGCTGTTTTTT; v_call: TRBV5-1; j_call: TRBJ2-2; d_call: TRBD1; clone_size: NA
cdr3_aa: CASSQGLGQGDYEQYF; cdr3_nt: TGCGCCAGCAGCCAAGGTCTAGGACAGGGGGACTACGAGCAGTACTTC; v_call: TRBV4-3; j_call: TRBJ2-7; d_call: TRBD1; clone_size: NA
cdr3_aa: CASSFYRGDYEQYF; cdr3_nt: TGTGCCAGCAGCTTTTACCGGGGGGACTACGAGCAGTACTTC; v_call: TRBV5-6; j_call: TRBJ2-7; d_call: TRBD2; clone_size: NA
cdr3_aa: CASSAVLGPGNTIYF; cdr3_nt: TGCGCCAGCAGCGCGGTCTTGGGGCCTGGAAACACCATATATTTT; v_call: TRBV5-1; j_call: TRBJ1-3; d_call: NA; clone_size: NA
cdr3_aa: CASSPPGQSTGELFF; cdr3_nt: TGTGCCAGCTCACCACCGGGACAGAGCACCGGGGAGCTGTTTTTT; v_call: TRBV18; j_call: TRBJ2-2; d_call: TRBD1; clone_size: NA
cdr3_aa: CSVGAGRGAGELFF; cdr3_nt: TGCAGCGTTGGGGCGGGGAGGGGAGCCGGGGAGCTGTTTTTT; v_call: TRBV29-1; j_call: TRBJ2-2; d_call: TRBD2; clone_size: once
cdr3_aa: CASREEALEHYGYTF; cdr3_nt: TGTGCCAGCAGGGAGGAAGCGCTCGAACACTATGGCTACACCTTC; v_call: TRBV2; j_call: TRBJ1-2; d_call: NA; clone_size: few